This T cell receptor beta chain was recovered during a study of PD-1 blockade in classical Hodgkin lymphoma. Whole-study context: Patients were dosed intravenously with nivolumab at 3 mg/kg every 2 weeks. Study-level findings and limits: Nivolumab initiated under 1 year post-ASCT led to patient exclusion.

A word on this clone: As yet, its antigen is unknown.

Every patient experienced relapse after autologous stem cell transplantation, and brentuximab vedotin exposure varied. V shed 6 bases and J 7 bases; nucleotides not matched to a gene: 6. In germline, CDR1 is MNHEY, CDR2 SVGAGI. The CDR3 is made up of 13 amino acids. This table comes from immunoSEQ multiplex PCR, and its TCRdb copy is limited to in-frame clones, with some not included. The profile shows 45,000 to 50,000 clones, around three quarters of them singletons. V is TRBV6-5 and J is TRBJ1-1; 9 nucleotides line up with TRBD1. The source was peripheral blood mononuclear cells (PBMCs), collected before the second cycle of nivolumab. The sequence was obtained from a human donor with classical Hodgkin lymphoma. CDR3 loop: CASRPPGQGEAFF. CDR3 in DNA: TGTGCCAGCAGACCACCGGGACAGGGTGAAGCTTTCTTT.